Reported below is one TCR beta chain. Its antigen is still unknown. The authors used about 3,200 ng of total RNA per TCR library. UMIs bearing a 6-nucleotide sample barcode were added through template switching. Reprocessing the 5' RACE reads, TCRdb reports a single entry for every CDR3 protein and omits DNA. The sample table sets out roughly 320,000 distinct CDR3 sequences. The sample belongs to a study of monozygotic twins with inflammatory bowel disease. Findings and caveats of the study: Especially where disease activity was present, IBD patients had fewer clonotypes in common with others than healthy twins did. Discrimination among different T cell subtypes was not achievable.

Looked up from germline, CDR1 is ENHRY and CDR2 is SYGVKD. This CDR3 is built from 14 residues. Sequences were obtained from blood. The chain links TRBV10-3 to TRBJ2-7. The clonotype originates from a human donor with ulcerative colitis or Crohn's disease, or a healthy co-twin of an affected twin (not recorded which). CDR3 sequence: CAISQDGSTYEQYF.